Below are 27 T cell receptor beta chains sequenced from a single sample in a study of identifying expanded T cells in peripheral blood. Sequencing used immunoSEQ multiplex PCR; TCRdb keeps in-frame clones, though not all of them. The sample has 95,000 to 150,000 clones, approximately 84% seen once. The sequencing sample was made of blood. These receptors originate from a person between 18 and 69 years old in good health.

V and J are TRBV5-1 and TRBJ1-1; D is ambiguous. Germline-derived CDR1 and CDR2 are SGHRS and YFSETQ. V lost 0 bases to trimming and J lost 2 bases, with 8 bases between them. The CDR3 is 14 amino acids. The DNA for the CDR3 is TGCGCCAGCAGCTTGGACGGATCCAACACTGAAGCTTTCTTT. This gives the protein CASSLDGSNTEAFF. Full variable domain (rest looked up from reference TRBV5-1 and TRBJ1-1): KAGVTQTPRYLIKTRGQQVTLSCSPISGHRSVSWYQQTPGQGLQFLFEYFSETQRNKGNFPGRFSGRQFSNSRSEMNVSTLELGDSALYLCASSLDGSNTEAFFGQGTRLTVV.

The chain combines TRBV7-2 with TRBJ2-3; D assignment may be TRBD1 or TRBD2 (5 bases each). CDR1 is SGHTA and CDR2 is FQGNSA in the germline V gene. CDR3 length equals 13 residues. The germline V and J ends were trimmed by 5 bases and 7 bases, with 13 bases remaining between them. CDR3 in DNA: TGTGCCAGCAGCCTGCCGGGACCTAATACGCAGTATTTT. Translating it yields CASSLPGPNTQYF.

V and J are TRBV18 and TRBJ2-1; D might be TRBD2 (5 bases). Deletions cut 6 bases from V and 3 bases from J, with 9 bases between. The germline CDR1 and CDR2 sequences are KGHSH and LQKENI. The CDR3 runs 13 residues. CDR3 protein: CASSQAGYNEQFF. CDR3 sequence (DNA): TGTGCCAGCTCTCAGGCGGGCTACAATGAGCAGTTCTTC.

The chain joins TRBV10-3 to TRBJ1-2, with no clear D. CDR1 is ENHRY and CDR2 is SYGVKD in the germline V gene. This CDR3 has 13 amino acids. V was pared by 0 bases and J by 7 bases, with 9 bases between. This chain's CDR3 is CAISESKGSGYTF. The CDR3 bases are TGTGCCATCAGTGAGTCGAAAGGTTCTGGCTACACCTTC.

This chain connects TRBV7-9 to TRBJ1-6, with unresolved D. The V and J ends lost 1 base and 0 bases respectively, with 10 bases between them. CDR1 SEHNR and CDR2 FQNEAQ come from the germline V gene (reference sequence). The CDR3 is made up of 17 amino acids. CDR3 sequence (DNA): TGTGCCAGCAGCTTAGTATCCGGGAACTCCTATAATTCACCCCTCCACTTT. Amino acids: CASSLVSGNSYNSPLHF.

V gene TRBV7-2 combines with J gene TRBJ1-1; D gene uncertain. The length of the CDR3 is 16 residues. CDR1 and CDR2 (germline): SGHTA, FQGNSA. Trimming removed 1 base from V and 3 bases from J, with 15 bases in between. CDR3 residues: CASSLVGFLRDTEAFF. The DNA of the CDR3 is TGTGCCAGCAGCTTAGTGGGGTTTTTAAGGGACACTGAAGCTTTCTTT.

The chain couples TRBV29-1 to TRBJ1-2, with 9 bases that match TRBD1. Germline loops: CDR1 SQVTM, CDR2 ANQGSEA. Trimming at V came to 1 base and at J to 8 bases, leaving 8 bases not matched to a gene. CDR3 length: 14 residues. As DNA, the CDR3 is TGCAGCGTTGAAGGGACAGGGGTAAAGCAGGGCTACACCTTC. Amino acid sequence: CSVEGTGVKQGYTF.

CDR3 bases: TGTGCCAGCTCACCCTATACAGGGGGTGCTAACTACAATGAGCAGTTCTTC. It encodes CASSPYTGGANYNEQFF. The rearrangement links TRBV18 to TRBJ2-1; 8 bases agree with TRBD1. The CDR3 has 17 amino acids. Losses at the gene ends were 3 bases for V and 3 bases for J; bases not matched to a gene: 10. Germline-derived CDR1 and CDR2 are KGHSH and LQKENI.

Notes on this clone: Germline and junction disagree at one end, which may indicate a read error. The chain uses TRBV6-5 and TRBJ1-5; D is ambiguous. The length of the CDR3 is 13 residues. Looked up from germline, CDR1 is MNHEY and CDR2 is SVGAGI. CDR3 sequence: CASRYYRDQPQHF. The CDR3 DNA reads TGTGCCAGCAGGTACTACAGAGATCAGCCCCAGCATTTT.

The J gene is TRBJ1-5, the V gene TRBV28; tentative D call: TRBD1 (6 bases). Looked up from germline, CDR1 is MDHEN and CDR2 is SYDVKM. The germline V and J ends were trimmed by 6 bases and 5 bases, with 20 bases remaining between them. The CDR3 consists of 16 residues. CDR3 sequence (DNA): TGTGCCAGCAGCACCTCCAAACAGGGAATTTATCAGCCCCAGCATTTT. It translates to CASSTSKQGIYQPQHF.

The chain uses TRBV7-8 and TRBJ1-4; D gene ambiguous. In germline, CDR1 is SGHVS, CDR2 FQNEAQ. Trimming left V 5 bases short and J 6 bases short, with 13 bases between. The CDR3 consists of 14 residues. DNA of the CDR3: TGTGCCAGCAGCCCCTACCCTTACGATGAAAAACTGTTTTTT. It specifies CASSPYPYDEKLFF.

The chain links TRBV6-5 to TRBJ1-1; D is perhaps TRBD1 (5 bases). The length of the CDR3 is 12 residues. The V and J ends lost 6 bases and 5 bases respectively, with 10 bases between them. Germline V lookup: CDR1 MNHEY, CDR2 SVGAGI. In nucleotides, the CDR3 is TGTGCCAGCAGCTTCCAGGGAACTGAAGCTTTCTTT. It is translated as CASSFQGTEAFF.

The gene calls are TRBV19 and TRBJ1-4; tentative D call: TRBD1 (5 bases). V lost 5 bases and J lost 0, with 10 bases in between. Germline CDR1 reads LNHDA; CDR2 reads SQIVND (reference sequence). This CDR3 is built from 15 residues. The CDR3 loop reads CASSWTSSTNEKLFF. DNA of the CDR3: TGTGCCAGTAGTTGGACATCCTCAACTAATGAAAAACTGTTTTTT.

The CDR3, as DNA: TGCGCCAGCAGCCAAGAGGGGGGGAATCAGCCCCAGCATTTT. Translating it yields CASSQEGGNQPQHF. This chain uses TRBV4-1 with TRBJ1-5, with D possibly being TRBD1 (5 bases). This CDR3 comprises 14 residues. Germline CDR1 is MGHRA and CDR2 is YSYEKL. Trimming cost V 0 bases and J 4 bases, with 7 bases left between them.

The V call is TRBV7-2, the J call TRBJ2-1; TRBD1 might be the D (5 bases). The V end lost 5 bases, the J end lost 4 bases, and 21 bases lay between the germline ends. Germline V gene lookup returns CDR1 SGHTA and CDR2 FQGNSA. This CDR3 comprises 17 residues. The CDR3 DNA sequence: TGTGCCAGCAGCACCCGGACACGTCCACCCCTATACAATGAGCAGTTCTTC. Its protein is CASSTRTRPPLYNEQFF.

This clone was recorded only once. The genes are TRBV29-1 and TRBJ2-5; D remains ambiguous. The CDR3 sequence is 11 residues long. V lost 7 bases, J lost 2 bases, and 8 bases lay in between. Germline CDR1 is SQVTM and CDR2 is ANQGSEA. The CDR3 region has the DNA TGCAGCGGCCGGAATCAAGAGACCCAGTACTTC. Its translation is CSGRNQETQYF. Complete variable domain (other parts from reference TRBV29-1 and TRBJ2-5): SAVISQKPSRDICQRGTSLTIQCQVDSQVTMMFWYRQQPGQSLTLIATANQGSEATYESGFVIDKFPISRPNLTFSTLTVSNMSPEDSSIYLCSGRNQETQYFGPGTRLLVL.

V usage is TRBV27 and J usage is TRBJ2-7; unclear D gene. V was trimmed by 0 bases and J by 2 bases, leaving 8 bases between them. Per the germline V gene, CDR1 is MNHEY and CDR2 is SMNVEV (reference sequence). This CDR3 comprises 14 residues. CDR3 sequence: CASSLSFRAYEQYF. Here the CDR3 DNA reads TGTGCCAGCAGTTTATCGTTTCGGGCCTACGAGCAGTACTTC.

The chain couples TRBV4-1 to TRBJ1-2; 8 bases agree with TRBD1. CDR3 length: 18 residues. Germline V gives CDR1 MGHRA, CDR2 YSYEKL. Trimming took 4 bases from V and 8 from J; bases not matched to a gene: 21. CDR3 loop: CASSRSVGNQGAPQGYTF. The DNA for the CDR3 is TGCGCCAGCAGCCGTTCCGTGGGAAATCAGGGGGCTCCTCAGGGCTACACCTTC.

The genes are TRBV4-3 and TRBJ2-2; D possibly corresponds to TRBD1 (5 bases). V lost 1 base, J lost 6 bases, and 12 bases lay in between. The CDR3 totals 15 residues. Germline-derived CDR1 and CDR2 are LGHNA and YSLEER. The CDR3 protein is CASSQVGAGAGELFF. CDR3 bases: TGCGCCAGCAGCCAAGTAGGGGCAGGCGCCGGGGAGCTGTTTTTT.

This rearrangement joins TRBV19 to TRBJ1-6; 7 bases fit TRBD1. J lost 8 bases, V lost 3 bases, and 7 bases had no gene match. CDR1 LNHDA and CDR2 SQIVND come from the germline V gene (reference sequence). The CDR3 spans 15 residues. The CDR3 reads CASSISWDSYSPLHF. For the CDR3, the DNA is TGTGCCAGTAGTATCTCTTGGGACAGCTATTCACCCCTCCACTTT.

The J gene is TRBJ1-5, the V gene TRBV6-5; D remains unclear. The V end was cut by 6 bases, the J end by 10 bases, with 16 bases between. This CDR3 has 13 residues. CDR1 and CDR2 (germline): MNHEY, SVGAGI. The CDR3 region is CASSSSPSSPQHF. DNA for the CDR3: TGTGCCAGCAGCTCGAGCCCGTCGTCCCCCCAGCATTTT.

V is TRBV6-6 and J is TRBJ1-2, with a weak D call TRBD1 (6 bases). The CDR3 totals 14 residues. Deletions cut 10 bases from V and 4 bases from J, with 19 bases between. From germline, CDR1 is MNHNY and CDR2 SVGAGI (reference sequence). The CDR3 DNA follows: TGTGCCAATTCTGAACAGGGAAAGTCCTATGGCTACACCTTC. Protein product: CANSEQGKSYGYTF.

V is TRBV4-3 and J is TRBJ1-1; 8 bases fit TRBD1. V was pared by 0 bases and J by 3 bases, with 24 bases of the junction left unmatched. The CDR3 sequence is 22 residues long. Germline lookup yields CDR1 LGHNA and CDR2 YSLEER. The CDR3 reads CASSQDSGAQGALFPRDTEAFF. CDR3 nucleotide sequence: TGCGCCAGCAGCCAAGATTCGGGGGCCCAGGGGGCGCTTTTCCCCCGGGACACTGAAGCTTTCTTT.

The chain joins TRBV27 to TRBJ1-5; 12 bases line up with TRBD1. The J segment lost 9 bases and the V segment lost 5 bases, leaving 2 bases of the junction unmatched. Germline V lookup: CDR1 MNHEY, CDR2 SMNVEV (reference sequence). The CDR3 has 13 residues. Here the CDR3 reads CASSGDRGRPQHF. For the CDR3, the DNA is TGTGCCAGCAGTGGGGACAGGGGGCGGCCCCAGCATTTT.

The gene calls are TRBV15 and TRBJ2-1, with D possibly being TRBD2 (5 bases). CDR3 length equals 17 residues. Trimming cost V 0 bases and J 9 bases, with 21 bases left between them. CDR1 is LNHNV, CDR2 YYDKDF, per germline (reference sequence). DNA for the CDR3: TGTGCCACCAGCAGAGATCTTCTCGGCCTAGCCCGCGGTGAGCAGTTCTTC. Encoded protein: CATSRDLLGLARGEQFF.

This clone appeared a single time. This sequence joins TRBV2 and TRBJ2-7; 8 bases line up with TRBD1. V was clipped by 6 bases and J by 2 bases; unmatched bases: 6. CDR1 SNHLY and CDR2 FYNNEI come from the germline V gene. The CDR3 contains 14 residues. In nucleotides, the CDR3 is TGTGCCAGCAGGGGGACGACAGGGGCCTACGAGCAGTACTTC. Translated: CASRGTTGAYEQYF. The full variable domain, rest sourced from reference TRBV2 and TRBJ2-7, is EPEVTQTPSHQVTQMGQEVILRCVPISNHLYFYWYRQILGQKVEFLVSFYNNEISEKSEIFDDQFSVERPDGSNFTLKIRSTKLEDSAMYFCASRGTTGAYEQYFGPGTRLTVT.

The chain combines TRBV4-3 with TRBJ2-3; perhaps TRBD1 as D (5 bases). CDR1 LGHNA and CDR2 YSLEER come from the germline V gene. This CDR3 is built from 17 residues. Trimming shortened V by 1 base and J by 1 base, and 15 bases separated the two germline ends. CDR3 residues: CASSQVPRSRGTDTQYF. The CDR3 DNA is TGCGCCAGCAGCCAAGTTCCCAGGAGCAGGGGCACAGATACGCAGTATTTT.